These 19 T cell receptor beta chains share one sample of origin, sequenced in a study of T cells after yellow fever vaccination. TCRdb analysed the 5' RACE reads with MiXCR anew, one entry per CDR3 protein. The repertoire holds hundreds of thousands of distinct CDR3 sequences, with roughly 14% as singletons. Sequences were derived from PBMCs, sampled on the day of the yellow fever booster vaccination. These receptors all come from a man aged 30-40 years who received the YFV17D yellow fever vaccine.

The V call is TRBV28, the J call TRBJ2-7; 10 bases are shared with TRBD1. The germline CDR1 and CDR2 sequences are MDHEN and SYDVKM. Trimming removed 2 bases from V and 6 bases from J; junction bases left unmatched: 7. The CDR3 runs to 15 residues. In nucleotides, the CDR3 is TGTGCCAGCAGTTTAATGGGACAGGGGCTTCTCGAGCAGTACTTC. Amino acids: CASSLMGQGLLEQYF.

This clonotype was recorded many times. J is TRBJ2-1 and V is TRBV3-1; no clear D gene. Trimming removed 4 bases at V and 4 bases at J, with 14 bases between. The CDR3 loop spans 15 amino acids. Germline assignment: CDR1 LGHDT and CDR2 YNNKEL (reference sequence). DNA for the CDR3: TGTGCCAGCAGCCTCGGGCTGTCTAGTTACAATGAGCAGTTCTTC. It encodes CASSLGLSSYNEQFF.

This clonotype was seen more than once but under ten times. The gene calls are TRBV4-3 and TRBJ2-3; D uncertain. In germline, CDR1 is LGHNA, CDR2 YSLEER. The CDR3 loop spans 13 amino acids. V dropped 1 base and J dropped 4 bases, with 6 bases sitting between them. The CDR3 is CASSQVEADTQYF. CDR3 bases: TGCGCCAGCAGCCAAGTGGAAGCAGATACGCAGTATTTT.

This clonotype was observed a handful of times. The chain joins TRBV28 to TRBJ2-2; no clear D. V lost 3 bases, J lost 0 bases, and 11 bases lay in between. Germline assignment: CDR1 MDHEN and CDR2 SYDVKM. The CDR3 consists of 16 residues. The chain's CDR3 is CASSFEADANTGELFF. For the CDR3, the DNA is TGTGCCAGCAGTTTTGAGGCCGACGCGAACACCGGGGAGCTGTTTTTT.

The V call is TRBV5-1, the J call TRBJ2-1; 12 positions match TRBD2. Germline V gene lookup returns CDR1 SGHRS and CDR2 YFSETQ. The CDR3 consists of 17 residues. The V gene end was trimmed by 1 base and the J gene end by 5 bases; junction bases not matched to a gene: 7. Here the CDR3 reads CASSLMGRTSGDNEQFF. In nucleotides, the CDR3 is TGCGCCAGCAGCTTGATGGGCCGGACTAGCGGGGACAATGAGCAGTTCTTC.

The chain joins TRBV20-1 to TRBJ2-3; TRBD2 matches 8 bases. From germline, CDR1 is DFQATT and CDR2 SNEGSKA (reference sequence). Unmatched junction bases numbered 17, after V lost 2 bases and J lost 7 bases. The CDR3 sequence is 17 residues long. This chain's CDR3 is CSARSPPRASGFHTQYF. CDR3 coding DNA: TGCAGTGCTAGATCTCCTCCCCGGGCTAGCGGGTTTCATACGCAGTATTTT.

V and J are TRBV30 and TRBJ2-1; perhaps TRBD2 as D (6 bases). Germline-derived CDR1 and CDR2 are GTSNPN and SVGIG (reference sequence). The ends were cut back, 5 bases at V and 15 bases at J, with 20 bases in the middle. The CDR3 sequence is 12 residues long. CDR3 DNA: TGTGCCTGGCAACCTATAACTAGCTCTGGGTTCTTC. Its translation is CAWQPITSSGFF.

The chain recombines TRBV19 with TRBJ1-6; TRBD1 might be the D (6 bases). This CDR3 contains 13 residues. Germline values: CDR1 LNHDA, CDR2 SQIVND (reference sequence). V lost 5 bases and J 10 bases, leaving 12 bases between the germline ends. The chain's CDR3 is CASSPQGLSPLHF. In nucleotides, the CDR3 is TGTGCCAGTAGTCCGCAGGGGTTATCACCCCTCCACTTT. Full variable domain (remainder filled in from reference TRBV19 and TRBJ1-6): DGGITQSPKYLFRKEGQNVTLSCEQNLNHDAMYWYRQDPGQGLRLIYYSQIVNDFQKGDIAEGYSVSREKKESFPLTVTSAQKNPTAFYLCASSPQGLSPLHFGNGTRLTVT.

This clonotype was seen more than once but under ten times. The chain combines TRBV27 with TRBJ2-7, with 7 bases aligning to TRBD1. This CDR3 is built from 13 residues. CDR1 is MNHEY and CDR2 is SMNVEV in the germline V gene (reference sequence). The V gene end was trimmed by 5 bases and the J gene end by 4 bases; junction bases not matched to a gene: 5. CDR3 in amino acids: CASSRSGGYEQYF. In DNA, the CDR3 is TGTGCCAGCAGTCGTTCAGGGGGTTACGAGCAGTACTTC.

The chain has TRBV7-2 and TRBJ2-7, with TRBD2 as a possible D gene (7 bases). The germline gives CDR1 SGHTA, CDR2 FQGNSA. This CDR3 is 15 amino acids long. The germline V and J ends were trimmed by 6 bases and 5 bases, with 20 bases remaining between them. The CDR3 DNA follows: TGTGCCAGCAGTATCACAGGGAGGGTAGGGAACGAGCAGTACTTC. This encodes CASSITGRVGNEQYF.

This clonotype appeared a few times. V usage is TRBV5-6 and J usage is TRBJ1-1; perhaps TRBD1 as D (5 bases). The CDR3 runs to 16 residues. V lost 4 bases to trimming and J lost 4 bases, with 20 bases between them. Germline CDR1 reads SGHDT; CDR2 reads YYEEEE. CDR3 residues: CASSDQIWRDVTEAFF. CDR3 coding DNA: TGTGCCAGCAGCGATCAGATCTGGCGGGACGTCACTGAAGCTTTCTTT.

This clonotype was recorded at least ten times. This chain connects TRBV18 to TRBJ2-5; no clear D gene. Trimming pared 4 bases from V and 0 bases from J, leaving 3 bases between. Looked up from germline, CDR1 is KGHSH and CDR2 is LQKENI. The CDR3 is 12 amino acids. The CDR3 nucleotides read TGTGCCAGCTCACGCGACCAAGAGACCCAGTACTTC. Translating gives CASSRDQETQYF.

This clonotype was counted ten times or more. The chain has TRBV6-2 or TRBV6-3 and TRBJ2-1, with D perhaps TRBD2 (5 bases). V was clipped by 4 bases and J by 3 bases, with 13 bases between them. Germline V gene sequence: CDR1 MNHEY, CDR2 SVGEGT. The length of the CDR3 is 15 residues. DNA of the CDR3: TGTGCCAGCAGTTTTAAGAGGGTTCTCTACAATGAGCAGTTCTTC. Translating it yields CASSFKRVLYNEQFF.

This clonotype was detected only a few times. The J gene is TRBJ1-6, the V gene TRBV14; D not resolved. CDR3 length equals 14 residues. Germline loops: CDR1 SGHDN, CDR2 FVKESK. V was clipped by 4 bases and J by 9 bases, with 13 bases between them. The CDR3 DNA is TGTGCCAGCAGCCCCGCTGCCTGGGCTTCACCCCTCCACTTT. As protein: CASSPAAWASPLHF. The entire variable domain, with the rest obtained from reference TRBV14 and TRBJ1-6, is as follows: EAGVTQFPSHSVIEKGQTVTLRCDPISGHDNLYWYRRVMGKEIKFLLHFVKESKQDESGMPNNRFLAERTGGTYSTLKVQPAELEDSGVYFCASSPAAWASPLHFGNGTRLTVT.

The chain employs TRBV6-5 and TRBJ2-5; tentatively, D is TRBD1 (6 bases). Looked up from germline, CDR1 is MNHEY and CDR2 is SVGAGI. With 1 base removed from V and 0 bases from J, the gap between germline ends came to 15 bases. The CDR3 loop spans 17 amino acids. This CDR3 is CASSYLKEQGNQETQYF. Here the CDR3 DNA reads TGTGCCAGCAGTTACTTGAAAGAACAGGGAAACCAAGAGACCCAGTACTTC.

This clonotype was observed a handful of times. The chain is built from TRBV6-5 and TRBJ2-2; TRBD2 aligns across 13 bases. The CDR3 length is 19 residues. Per germline, CDR1 MNHEY and CDR2 SVGAGI. The V segment lost 0 bases and the J segment 2 bases; nucleotides outside the gene matches: 6. CDR3 protein: CASSYSWTSGSGNTGELFF. The CDR3 bases are TGTGCCAGCAGTTACTCTTGGACTAGCGGGAGTGGTAACACCGGGGAGCTGTTTTTT.

A few counts support this clonotype. The J gene is TRBJ2-2, the V gene TRBV5-5; the D gene could be TRBD1 or TRBD2 (5 bases each). Germline assignment: CDR1 SGHKS and CDR2 YYEKEE (reference sequence). V shed 1 base and J shed 4 bases, with 11 bases lying between them. The CDR3 loop spans 15 amino acids. The DNA for the CDR3 is TGTGCCAGCAGCTTGTCTGGGACCACCACCGGGGAGCTGTTTTTT. Translating gives CASSLSGTTTGELFF.

The chain links TRBV7-2 to TRBJ2-3; weak D call: TRBD2 (5 bases). CDR3 length: 15 residues. V was clipped by 1 base and J by 4 bases, with 12 bases between them. Germline-derived CDR1 and CDR2 are SGHTA and FQGNSA. CDR3: CASSLVSRGADTQYF. The CDR3 bases are TGTGCCAGCAGCTTAGTTTCCCGGGGAGCAGATACGCAGTATTTT.

The rearrangement uses TRBV19 and TRBJ2-7; 10 bases are a match to TRBD1. The CDR3 has 15 amino acids. The germline gives CDR1 LNHDA, CDR2 SQIVND (reference sequence). Trimming cost V 3 bases and J 5 bases; bases outside gene matches: 7. The CDR3: CASSISGTGDHEQYF. The CDR3 bases are TGTGCCAGTAGTATTTCGGGGACAGGGGACCACGAGCAGTACTTC. Supplemented by reference TRBV19 and TRBJ2-7, the full variable domain reads DGGITQSPKYLFRKEGQNVTLSCEQNLNHDAMYWYRQDPGQGLRLIYYSQIVNDFQKGDIAEGYSVSREKKESFPLTVTSAQKNPTAFYLCASSISGTGDHEQYFGPGTRLTVT.